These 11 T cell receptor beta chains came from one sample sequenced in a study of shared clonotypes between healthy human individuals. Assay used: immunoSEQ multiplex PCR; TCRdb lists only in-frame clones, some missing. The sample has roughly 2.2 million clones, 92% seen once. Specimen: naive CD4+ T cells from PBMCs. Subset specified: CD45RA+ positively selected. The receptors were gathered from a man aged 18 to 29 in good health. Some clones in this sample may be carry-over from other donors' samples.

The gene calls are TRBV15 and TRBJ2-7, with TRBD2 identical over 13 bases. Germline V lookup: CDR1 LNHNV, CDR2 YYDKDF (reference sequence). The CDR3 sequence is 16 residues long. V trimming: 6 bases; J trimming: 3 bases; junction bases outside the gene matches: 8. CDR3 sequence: CATRAGLAGFYYEQYF. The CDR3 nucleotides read TGTGCCACCAGAGCGGGACTAGCGGGATTCTACTACGAGCAGTACTTC.

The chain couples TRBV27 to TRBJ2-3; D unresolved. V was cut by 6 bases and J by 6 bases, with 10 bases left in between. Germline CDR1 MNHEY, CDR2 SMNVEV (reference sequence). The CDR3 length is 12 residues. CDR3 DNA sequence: TGTGCCAGCAGAACGACGGTTGATACGCAGTATTTT. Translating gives CASRTTVDTQYF.

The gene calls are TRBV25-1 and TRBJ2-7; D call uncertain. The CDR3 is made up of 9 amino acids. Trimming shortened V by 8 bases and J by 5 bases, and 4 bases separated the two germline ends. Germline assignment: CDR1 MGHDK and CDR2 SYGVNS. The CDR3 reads CASRHEQYF. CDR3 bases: TGTGCCAGCCGGCACGAGCAGTACTTC.

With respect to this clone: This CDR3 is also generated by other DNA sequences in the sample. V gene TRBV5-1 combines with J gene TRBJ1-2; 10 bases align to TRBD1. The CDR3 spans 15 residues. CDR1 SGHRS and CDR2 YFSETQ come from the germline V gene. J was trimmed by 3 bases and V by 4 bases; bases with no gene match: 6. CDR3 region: CASSVTGGVDYGYTF. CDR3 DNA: TGCGCCAGCAGCGTGACAGGGGGCGTCGACTATGGCTACACCTTC.

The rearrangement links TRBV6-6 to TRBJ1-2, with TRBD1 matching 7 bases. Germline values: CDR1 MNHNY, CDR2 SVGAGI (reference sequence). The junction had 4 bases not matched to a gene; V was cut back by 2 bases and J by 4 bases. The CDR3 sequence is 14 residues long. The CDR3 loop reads CASSYDRAIYGYTF. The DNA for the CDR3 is TGTGCCAGCAGTTACGACAGGGCGATCTATGGCTACACCTTC.

The CDR3, as DNA: TGTGCCAGCAGCCCTAAAGGACAGGGGGCAGCTAATGAAAAACTGTTTTTT. It encodes CASSPKGQGAANEKLFF. This chain connects TRBV5-4 to TRBJ1-4; the match to TRBD1 covers 11 bases. Trimming cost V 4 bases and J 3 bases; bases outside gene matches: 8. CDR1 and CDR2 (germline): SGHNT, YYREEE (reference sequence). The CDR3 sequence is 17 residues long.

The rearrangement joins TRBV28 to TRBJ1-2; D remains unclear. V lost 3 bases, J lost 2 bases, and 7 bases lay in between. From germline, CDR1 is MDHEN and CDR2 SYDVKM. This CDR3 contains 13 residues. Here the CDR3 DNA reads TGTGCCAGCAGTTTCCAGGCCAACTATGGCTACACCTTC. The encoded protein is CASSFQANYGYTF.

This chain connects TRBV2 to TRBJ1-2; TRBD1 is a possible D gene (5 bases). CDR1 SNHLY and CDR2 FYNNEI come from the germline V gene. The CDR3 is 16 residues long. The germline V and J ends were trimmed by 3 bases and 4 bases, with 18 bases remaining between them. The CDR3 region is CASSDAWGGPSYGYTF. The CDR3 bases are TGTGCCAGCAGTGACGCTTGGGGCGGGCCCTCCTATGGCTACACCTTC.

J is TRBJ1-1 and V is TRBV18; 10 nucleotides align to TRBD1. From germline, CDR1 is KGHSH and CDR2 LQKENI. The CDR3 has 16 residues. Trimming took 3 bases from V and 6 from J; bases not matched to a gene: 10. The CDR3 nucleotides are TGTGCCAGCTCACCCACTAAGACAGGGGGCGCCTCTGAAGCTTTCTTT. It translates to CASSPTKTGGASEAFF.

As DNA, the CDR3 is TGTGCCAGCAGCTTGGCAAGGACAGACCGCCGCCAGACCCAGTACTTC. Encoded protein: CASSLARTDRRQTQYF. This chain joins TRBV5-8 and TRBJ2-5, with a weak D call TRBD1 (6 bases). CDR1 and CDR2 (germline): SGHTS, YDEGEE. V lost 0 bases, J lost 6 bases, and 18 bases lay in between. The CDR3 length is 16 residues.

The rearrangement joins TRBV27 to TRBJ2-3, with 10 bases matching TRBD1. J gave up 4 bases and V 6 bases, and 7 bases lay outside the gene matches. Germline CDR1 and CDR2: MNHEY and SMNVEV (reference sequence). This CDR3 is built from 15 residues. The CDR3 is CASRVDRGLSDTQYF. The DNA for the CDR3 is TGTGCCAGCAGGGTAGACAGGGGGCTATCAGATACGCAGTATTTT.